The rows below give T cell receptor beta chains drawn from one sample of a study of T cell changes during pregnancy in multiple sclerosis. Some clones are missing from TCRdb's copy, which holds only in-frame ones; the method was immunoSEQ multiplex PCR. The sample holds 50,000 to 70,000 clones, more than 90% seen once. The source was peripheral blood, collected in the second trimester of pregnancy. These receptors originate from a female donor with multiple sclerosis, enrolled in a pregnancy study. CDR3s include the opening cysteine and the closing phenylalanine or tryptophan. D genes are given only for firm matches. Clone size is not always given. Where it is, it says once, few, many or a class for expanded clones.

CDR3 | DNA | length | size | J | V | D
CASSDLPGGTGELFF | TGTGCCAGCAGCGACCTACCGGGAGGGACCGGGGAGCTGTTTTTT | 15 | NA | TRBJ2-2 | TRBV7-9 | TRBD2
CASSLRGGANVLTF | TGTGCCAGCAGCTTGAGGGGTGGGGCCAACGTCCTGACTTTC | 14 | NA | TRBJ2-6 | TRBV5-6 | NA
CASSLSEREVWTQYF | TGTGCCAGCAGTTTAAGCGAGCGGGAGGTTTGGACCCAGTACTTC | 15 | NA | TRBJ2-5 | TRBV28 | TRBD2
CASSLLLAVSTDTQYF | TGTGCCAGCAGTTTACTACTAGCGGTTAGCACAGATACGCAGTATTTT | 16 | NA | TRBJ2-3 | TRBV28 | TRBD2
CASSFAGQGTGNTIYF | TGTGCCAGCAGCTTCGCCGGACAGGGGACGGGAAACACCATATATTTT | 16 | NA | TRBJ1-3 | TRBV11-2 | TRBD1
CASSLGQANYGYTF | TGTGCCAGCAGCTTAGGGCAGGCTAACTATGGCTACACCTTC | 14 | NA | TRBJ1-2 | TRBV11-2 | NA
CASSLGRERHEQFF | TGTGCCAGCAGCTTAGGCCGGGAAAGGCATGAGCAGTTCTTC | 14 | NA | TRBJ2-1 | TRBV7-2 | NA
CASSFLEGTGGPEAFF | TGTGCCAGCAGCTTCCTAGAGGGGACAGGGGGCCCGGAAGCTTTCTTT | 16 | NA | TRBJ1-1 | TRBV7-9 | TRBD1
CASSLSTSGQGNEQYF | TGTGCCAGCAGCTTAAGTACCTCGGGACAGGGGAACGAGCAGTACTTC | 16 | NA | TRBJ2-7 | TRBV7-9 | TRBD1
CASRALGNTEAFF | TGTGCCAGCCGCGCGCTAGGGAACACTGAAGCTTTCTTT | 13 | NA | TRBJ1-1 | TRBV6-1 | NA
CASSLSGRGYNEQFF | TGTGCCAGCAGTCTAAGCGGGAGGGGGTACAATGAGCAGTTCTTC | 15 | NA | TRBJ2-1 | TRBV27 | TRBD2
CASIPGQGGRHEQYF | TGTGCCAGCATACCGGGACAGGGAGGTAGGCACGAGCAGTACTTC | 15 | NA | TRBJ2-7 | TRBV6-6 | TRBD1
CASSLISGTAYGYTF | TGTGCCAGCAGTTTAATCTCCGGGACAGCTTATGGCTACACCTTC | 15 | NA | TRBJ1-2 | TRBV28 | TRBD1
CASLEASRGRTEAFF | TGTGCCAGCCTTGAGGCCTCAAGGGGGCGGACTGAAGCTTTCTTT | 15 | NA | TRBJ1-1 | TRBV7-9 | TRBD1
CAISESGDTQPQHF | TGTGCCATCAGTGAGTCCGGGGACACTCAGCCCCAGCATTTT | 14 | NA | TRBJ1-5 | TRBV10-3 | NA
CSVEPQPAGGYNEQFF | TGCAGCGTTGAACCACAACCAGCGGGAGGTTACAATGAGCAGTTCTTC | 16 | NA | TRBJ2-1 | TRBV29-1 | TRBD2
CASSLGAGGSDEQFF | TGTGCCAGCAGTTTGGGAGCGGGGGGGTCGGATGAGCAGTTCTTC | 15 | NA | TRBJ2-1 | TRBV28 | TRBD2
CASSQARGNYPDTQYF | TGCGCCAGCAGCCAAGCCCGAGGGAACTATCCTGATACGCAGTATTTT | 16 | NA | TRBJ2-3 | TRBV4-3 | NA
CASSLGGGDYGYTF | TGTGCCAGCAGCTTGGGGGGAGGGGACTATGGCTACACCTTC | 14 | NA | TRBJ1-2 | TRBV9 | NA
CARSLVLVNPYEQYF | TGTGCCAGAAGCTTGGTTTTAGTTAATCCCTACGAGCAGTACTTC | 15 | NA | TRBJ2-7 | TRBV5-3 | NA
CASSSGHSTGELFF | TGTGCCAGCAGCTCCGGACACTCCACCGGGGAGCTGTTTTTT | 14 | NA | TRBJ2-2 | TRBV11-3 | NA
CASSLGHSGYNEKLFF | TGTGCCAGCAGCTTAGGGCATTCCGGGTATAATGAAAAACTGTTTTTT | 16 | NA | TRBJ1-4 | TRBV11-2 | NA
CASSRIGGGKQYF | TGTGCCAGCAGCAGGATAGGGGGCGGTAAACAGTATTTT | 13 | once | TRBJ2-3 | TRBV7-6 | TRBD1
CASSLDGLGSSYEQYF | TGTGCCAGCAGCTTAGATGGCTTAGGGAGCTCCTACGAGCAGTACTTC | 16 | NA | TRBJ2-7 | TRBV11-2 | NA
CASSPLATEAFF | TGTGCCAGCAGCCCACTTGCTACTGAAGCTTTCTTT | 12 | NA | TRBJ1-1 | TRBV28 | NA
CASSLLGGAIFTDTQYF | TGTGCCAGCAGCCTCCTCGGCGGGGCAATTTTCACAGATACGCAGTATTTT | 17 | NA | TRBJ2-3 | TRBV9 | NA
CASSRGTDTQYF | TGTGCCAGCAGTCGAGGCACAGATACGCAGTATTTT | 12 | NA | TRBJ2-3 | TRBV2 | NA
CASSDEERSYEQYF | TGTGCCAGCAGTGACGAGGAGCGGTCCTACGAGCAGTACTTC | 14 | NA | TRBJ2-7 | TRBV2 | NA
CASSESQDSVNGYTF | TGTGCCAGCAGTGAATCTCAGGACAGTGTGAATGGCTACACCTTC | 15 | NA | TRBJ1-2 | TRBV25-1 | NA
CATSRVRAGGRYEQYF | TGTGCCACCAGCAGAGTACGAGCGGGAGGGCGCTACGAGCAGTACTTC | 16 | NA | TRBJ2-7 | TRBV15 | TRBD2
CASSLTGNQPQHF | TGTGCCAGCAGCCTGACAGGGAATCAGCCCCAGCATTTT | 13 | few | TRBJ1-5 | TRBV5-8 | TRBD1
CASSPDRGQAQYF | TGTGCCAGTTCCCCGGACAGGGGGCAGGCGCAGTACTTC | 13 | NA | TRBJ2-7 | TRBV19 | TRBD1
CASSIGGRYGYTF | TGTGCCAGTAGTATAGGGGGGCGTTATGGCTACACCTTC | 13 | NA | TRBJ1-2 | TRBV19 | NA
CASSDRSTDTQYF | TGTGCCAGTTCGGACAGGAGCACAGATACGCAGTATTTT | 13 | NA | TRBJ2-3 | TRBV19 | TRBD1
CASSPGRDTEAFF | TGCGCCAGCAGCCCCGGGAGGGACACTGAAGCTTTCTTT | 13 | NA | TRBJ1-1 | TRBV5-1 | NA
CASSPGTGGNQPQHF | TGCGCCAGCAGCCCCGGGACAGGGGGCAATCAGCCCCAGCATTTT | 15 | NA | TRBJ1-5 | TRBV5-1 | TRBD1
CASSLNVLRGGNSYEQYF | TGTGCCAGCAGCTTAAACGTCCTCAGGGGCGGTAACTCCTACGAGCAGTACTTC | 18 | once | TRBJ2-7 | TRBV11-2 | NA
CASTVGQAKNIQYF | TGTGCCAGCACCGTGGGACAGGCCAAAAACATTCAGTACTTC | 14 | NA | TRBJ2-4 | TRBV5-6 | TRBD1
CASSEKILSRPETQYF | TGTGCCAGCAGTGAAAAGATCCTAAGCCGTCCGGAGACCCAGTACTTC | 16 | NA | TRBJ2-5 | TRBV2 | NA
CASRGLAADTQYF | TGCGCCAGCAGGGGACTAGCGGCAGATACGCAGTATTTT | 13 | NA | TRBJ2-3 | TRBV10-2 | TRBD2
CASSFGGRGSNEQFF | TGTGCCAGCAGCTTTGGCGGGAGGGGGTCCAATGAGCAGTTCTTC | 15 | NA | TRBJ2-1 | TRBV5-4 | TRBD2
CASSLQGDTEAFF | TGTGCCAGCAGCTTGCAGGGGGACACTGAAGCTTTCTTT | 13 | NA | TRBJ1-1 | TRBV5-5 | TRBD1
CASSLGGGTNTGELFF | TGTGCCAGCAGCTTGGGGGGAGGAACGAACACCGGGGAGCTGTTTTTT | 16 | NA | TRBJ2-2 | TRBV5-8 | NA
CASSPRQRQETQYF | TGTGCCAGCAGTCCTCGACAGAGACAAGAGACCCAGTACTTC | 14 | NA | TRBJ2-5 | TRBV28 | NA
CASSPFDSGASTDTQYF | TGTGCCAGCTCACCATTTGATAGCGGGGCCAGCACAGATACGCAGTATTTT | 17 | NA | TRBJ2-3 | TRBV18 | TRBD2
CASSEGGTRNEQFF | TGCGCCAGCAGCGAGGGAGGAACGCGGAATGAGCAGTTCTTC | 14 | NA | TRBJ2-1 | TRBV5-1 | NA
CRRFGVREGPKGEQYF | TGCAGGAGGTTCGGCGTGCGGGAGGGGCCTAAGGGCGAGCAGTACTTC | 16 | NA | TRBJ2-7 | TRBV29-1 | TRBD2
CASRKPGLAGVGEQYF | TGTGCCAGCAGGAAACCGGGACTAGCGGGAGTCGGTGAGCAGTACTTC | 16 | NA | TRBJ2-7 | TRBV28 | TRBD2
CASSLSGTGGTEAFF | TGTGCCAGCAGTTTAAGCGGGACAGGGGGCACTGAAGCTTTCTTT | 15 | NA | TRBJ1-1 | TRBV28 | TRBD1
CASSEVPGLPAKNIQYF | TGTGCCAGCAGTGAAGTCCCAGGCCTGCCGGCCAAAAACATTCAGTACTTC | 17 | NA | TRBJ2-4 | TRBV2 | NA
CASSIEREGNETQYF | TGTGCCAGTAGTATTGAGCGGGAGGGGAACGAGACCCAGTACTTC | 15 | NA | TRBJ2-5 | TRBV19 | TRBD2
CASSLGSGDYGYTF | TGTGCCAGCAGCCTAGGGAGCGGGGATTATGGCTACACCTTC | 14 | NA | TRBJ1-2 | TRBV11-2 | NA
CASSGGTIYNEQFF | TGTGCCAGCAGCGGGGGGACAATCTACAATGAGCAGTTCTTC | 14 | NA | TRBJ2-1 | TRBV9 | NA
CASSPGLRTDTQYF | TGTGCCAGCAGTCCGGGACTCCGAACAGATACGCAGTATTTT | 14 | NA | TRBJ2-3 | TRBV28 | NA